This T cell receptor (beta chain) is from a study of response to subunit inactivated influenza vaccine. Points from the study as a whole: There was a suggestion from the authors that each seasonal influenza vaccination recruits few new T cells.

This clonotype showed up many times. As yet, its antigen is unknown. The CDR3 covers 14 residues. The ends were cut back, 3 bases at V and 5 bases at J, with 14 bases in the middle. TCRdb reanalysed the RT-PCR reads using MiXCR and keeps one entry per CDR3 protein. The table has about 190,000 distinct CDR3 sequences, around 14% seen once. Here the sequenced sample was CD8+ T cells sorted from PBMCs, taken around 5 days after vaccination. This clonotype was sampled from a man aged 45 to 65 who received an inactivated influenza vaccine. The rearrangement links TRBV12-3 or TRBV12-4 to TRBJ2-7; no reliable D call. The CDR3 protein is CASSFNIGNHEQYF. The CDR3 bases are TGTGCCAGCAGTTTTAACATAGGGAACCACGAGCAGTACTTC.